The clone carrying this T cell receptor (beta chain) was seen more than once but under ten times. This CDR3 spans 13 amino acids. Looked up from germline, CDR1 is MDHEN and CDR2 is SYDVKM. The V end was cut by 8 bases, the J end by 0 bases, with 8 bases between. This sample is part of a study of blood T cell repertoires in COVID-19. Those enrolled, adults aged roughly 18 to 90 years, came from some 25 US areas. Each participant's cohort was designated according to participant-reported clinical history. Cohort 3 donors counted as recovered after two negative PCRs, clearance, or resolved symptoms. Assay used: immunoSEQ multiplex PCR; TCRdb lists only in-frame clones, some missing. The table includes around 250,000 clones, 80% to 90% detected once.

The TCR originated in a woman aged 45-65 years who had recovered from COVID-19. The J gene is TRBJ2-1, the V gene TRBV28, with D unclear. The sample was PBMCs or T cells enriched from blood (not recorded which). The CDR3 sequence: CASVSASYNEQFF. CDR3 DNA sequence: TGTGCCAGCGTGAGCGCCTCCTACAATGAGCAGTTCTTC. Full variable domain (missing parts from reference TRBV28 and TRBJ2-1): DVKVTQSSRYLVKRTGEKVFLECVQDMDHENMFWYRQDPGLGLRLIYFSYDVKMKEKGDIPEGYSVSREKKERFSLILESASTNQTSMYLCASVSASYNEQFFGPGTRLTVL.